This entry lists 21 T cell receptor beta chains sequenced from one sample in a study of blood T cell repertoires in COVID-19. The data were produced by immunoSEQ multiplex PCR, yet TCRdb's version contains in-frame clones alone and is incomplete. The repertoire holds under 350,000 clones, with roughly 85% as singletons. The sequenced sample was PBMCs or T cells enriched from blood (not recorded which). The origin of the receptors is a woman aged 40 to 50 with acute COVID-19.

This clone was observed once. The chain joins TRBV7-8 to TRBJ1-3, with a possible D match to TRBD1 (5 bases). This CDR3 has 16 amino acids. V lost 2 bases to trimming and J lost 4 bases, with 15 bases between them. The V gene's germline CDR1 is SGHVS and CDR2 FQNEAQ. The CDR3 sequence is CASSLLRVSSGNTIYF. CDR3 DNA sequence: TGTGCCAGCAGCTTACTCAGGGTCTCATCCGGAAACACCATATATTTT.

This clone has a single count. CDR3: CASREQGPGNTIYF. CDR3 nucleotides: TGTGCCAGCAGGGAACAGGGACCGGGAAACACCATATATTTT. This chain links TRBV7-8 with TRBJ1-3; weak D call: TRBD1 (6 bases). This CDR3 is 14 amino acids long. Germline loops: CDR1 SGHVS, CDR2 FQNEAQ. V lost 6 bases, J lost 4 bases, and 13 bases lay in between.

V gene TRBV18 combines with J gene TRBJ2-7, with D possibly TRBD2 on 7 matching bases. Trimming took off 6 bases at V and 2 bases at J, with 14 bases between the two ends. From germline, CDR1 is KGHSH and CDR2 LQKENI. This CDR3 has 14 residues. Here the CDR3 reads CASSGGAGAYEQYF. CDR3 in DNA: TGTGCCAGCTCCGGGGGCGCGGGGGCCTACGAGCAGTACTTC.

The chain couples TRBV5-4 to TRBJ1-2, with 11 bases matching TRBD1. The CDR3 has 17 amino acids. After removal of 4 bases from V and 4 bases from J, the junction contained 12 bases not matched to a gene. Looked up from germline, CDR1 is SGHNT and CDR2 is YYREEE (reference sequence). In DNA form, the CDR3 reads TGTGCCAGCAGCAACGAAACCGGGACAGGGGGTCCCTATGGCTACACCTTC. As protein: CASSNETGTGGPYGYTF.

The rearrangement joins TRBV3-1 (or the pseudogene TRBV3-2) to TRBJ2-1; 7 bases are shared with TRBD2. In germline, CDR1 is LGHDT, CDR2 YNNKEL (reference sequence). The length of the CDR3 is 15 residues. V was pared by 5 bases and J by 6 bases, with 10 bases of the junction left unmatched. This CDR3 reads CASSSWEGRGNEQFF. CDR3 in DNA: TGTGCCAGCAGCTCCTGGGAGGGCCGGGGCAATGAGCAGTTCTTC.

The rearrangement joins TRBV9 to TRBJ1-1; D is perhaps TRBD1 (5 bases). Germline lookup yields CDR1 SGDLS and CDR2 YYNGEE. This CDR3 has 15 amino acids. The V gene lost 4 bases and the J gene lost 4 bases, with 17 bases spanning the gap. The CDR3 loop reads CASSPREGLGTEAFF. CDR3 nucleotides: TGTGCCAGCAGCCCCCGGGAGGGGTTGGGCACTGAAGCTTTCTTT.

The J gene is TRBJ1-2, the V gene TRBV5-1; D is perhaps TRBD1 (6 bases). The germline V gene encodes CDR1 SGHRS and CDR2 YFSETQ. The CDR3 sequence is 15 residues long. Deletions cut 4 bases from V and 4 bases from J, with 17 bases between. The CDR3 sequence is CASSPNNREIYGYTF. The CDR3 nucleotides read TGCGCCAGCAGCCCCAACAACAGGGAAATCTATGGCTACACCTTC. The whole variable domain, filled in from reference TRBV5-1 and TRBJ1-2, reads KAGVTQTPRYLIKTRGQQVTLSCSPISGHRSVSWYQQTPGQGLQFLFEYFSETQRNKGNFPGRFSGRQFSNSRSEMNVSTLELGDSALYLCASSPNNREIYGYTFGSGTRLTVV.

This clone was counted a single time. CDR3 in amino acids: CASQGGDWHYSNQPQHF. DNA for the CDR3: TGTGCCAGTCAAGGGGGGGACTGGCATTATAGCAATCAGCCCCAGCATTTT. This chain connects TRBV19 to TRBJ1-5; weak D call: TRBD1 (6 bases). The CDR3 contains 17 residues. Per the germline V gene, CDR1 is LNHDA and CDR2 is SQIVND (reference sequence). Trimming removed 8 bases from V and 0 bases from J, with 20 bases in between.

The J gene is TRBJ1-2, the V gene TRBV6-5; tentatively, D is TRBD1 (5 bases). The CDR3 totals 15 residues. V was shortened by 5 bases and J by 4 bases, with 17 bases between the two germline ends. Per germline, CDR1 MNHEY and CDR2 SVGAGI. CDR3 nucleotide sequence: TGTGCCAGCAGTCGACAGATCAAAGAATTCTATGGCTACACCTTC. This codes for CASSRQIKEFYGYTF.

The J gene is TRBJ2-3, the V gene TRBV7-2; D remains unclear. CDR3 length equals 12 residues. V dropped 4 bases and J dropped 4 bases, with 6 bases sitting between them. Germline lookup yields CDR1 SGHTA and CDR2 FQGNSA. CDR3 in DNA: TGTGCCAGCAGCTCGTTGTCAGATACGCAGTATTTT. This codes for CASSSLSDTQYF.

The J gene is TRBJ2-2, the V gene TRBV15; D may be TRBD1 (6 bases). Trimming removed 3 bases from V and 6 bases from J, with 14 bases in between. Germline CDR1 reads LNHNV; CDR2 reads YYDKDF (reference sequence). The CDR3 sequence is 15 residues long. The CDR3 DNA is TGTGCCACCAGCAGGGGGAACAGGGAAGCCGGGGAGCTGTTTTTT. Translation: CATSRGNREAGELFF.

The chain links TRBV5-1 to TRBJ1-4, with D possibly TRBD1 on 6 matching bases. The germline V and J ends were trimmed by 3 bases and 4 bases, with 16 bases remaining between them. Germline CDR1 SGHRS, CDR2 YFSETQ. CDR3 length: 16 residues. CDR3: CASSWSRGQGNEKLFF. As DNA, the CDR3 is TGCGCCAGCAGCTGGAGCAGGGGCCAGGGTAATGAAAAACTGTTTTTT.

The genes are TRBV28 and TRBJ2-6, with a tentative D call TRBD2 (5 bases). The length of the CDR3 is 15 residues. Between the trimmed V and J ends, which lost 8 bases and 2 bases, there was a span of 13 bases. The germline CDR1 and CDR2 sequences are MDHEN and SYDVKM. Here the CDR3 reads CASGGLHPGANVLTF. The DNA for the CDR3 is TGTGCCAGCGGCGGGCTGCACCCTGGGGCCAACGTCCTGACTTTC.

This sequence joins TRBV5-1 and TRBJ2-7, with 7 bases fitting TRBD1. The V and J ends lost 3 bases and 2 bases, in that order; junction bases with no gene match: 2. Germline CDR1 and CDR2: SGHRS and YFSETQ. CDR3 length equals 13 residues. The CDR3 region has the DNA TGCGCCAGCAGCTACGGACAGGCCTACGAGCAGTACTTC. Its protein product is CASSYGQAYEQYF.

The genes are TRBV4-2 and TRBJ2-5; 8 nucleotides align to TRBD2. The CDR3 loop spans 15 amino acids. V dropped 1 base and J dropped 5; count of bases not matched to a gene: 6. Looked up from germline, CDR1 is LGHNA and CDR2 is YNFKEQ. The CDR3 DNA reads TGTGCCAGCAGCCAAGCAGCTAGCGGGCCCGAGACCCAGTACTTC. It encodes CASSQAASGPETQYF.

The CDR3 region is CASNLRPEVAEAFF. The CDR3 bases are TGTGCCAGCAACCTCAGACCGGAGGTCGCTGAAGCTTTCTTT. The rearrangement joins TRBV16 to TRBJ1-1; the D is unclear. CDR3 size: 14 residues. The ends were cut back, 7 bases at V and 6 bases at J, with 18 bases in the middle. Germline CDR1 KGHSY, CDR2 FQNENV. Based on the CDR3 plus reference TRBV16 and TRBJ1-1, the full variable domain is GEEVAQTPKHLVRGEGQKAKLYCAPIKGHSYVFWYQQVLKNEFKFLISFQNENVFDETGMPKERFSAKCLPNSPCSLEIQATKLEDSAVYFCASNLRPEVAEAFFGQGTRLTVV.

This rearrangement joins TRBV6-4 to TRBJ2-1; D is undetermined. Trimming stripped 0 bases from V and 8 bases from J, with 8 bases between. This CDR3 contains 13 residues. Germline V gives CDR1 MRHNA, CDR2 SNTAGT. This chain's CDR3 is CASSDSGSHEQFF. CDR3 in DNA: TGTGCCAGCAGTGACTCCGGGTCCCATGAGCAGTTCTTC.

The chain has TRBV2 and TRBJ1-1; TRBD1 aligns across 7 bases. V lost 5 bases to trimming and J lost 4 bases; unmatched junction nucleotides: 7. The CDR3 length is 14 residues. Germline values: CDR1 SNHLY, CDR2 FYNNEI. The CDR3 here is CASSLDTGATEAFF. CDR3 coding DNA: TGTGCCAGCAGTTTGGACACAGGGGCCACTGAAGCTTTCTTT. The full variable domain, its missing parts supplied by reference TRBV2 and TRBJ1-1, is EPEVTQTPSHQVTQMGQEVILRCVPISNHLYFYWYRQILGQKVEFLVSFYNNEISEKSEIFDDQFSVERPDGSNFTLKIRSTKLEDSAMYFCASSLDTGATEAFFGQGTRLTVV.

The chain links TRBV2 to TRBJ2-7; 9 nucleotides line up with TRBD1. This CDR3 contains 16 residues. J was trimmed by 3 bases and V by 8 bases; bases with no gene match: 14. Germline V gene data show CDR1 as SNHLY and CDR2 as FYNNEI. The CDR3 sequence is CASRSGTGLTIYEQYF. CDR3 sequence (DNA): TGTGCCAGCCGATCCGGGACAGGGCTTACGATCTACGAGCAGTACTTC.

The rearrangement uses TRBV27 and TRBJ2-5; 8 bases line up with TRBD1. Germline CDR1 reads MNHEY; CDR2 reads SMNVEV (reference sequence). The CDR3 has 14 amino acids. J gave up 5 bases and V 6 bases, and 8 bases lay outside the gene matches. The CDR3 here is CASRRQGRAETQYF. DNA for the CDR3: TGTGCCAGCAGGAGACAGGGGCGGGCTGAGACCCAGTACTTC.

The CDR3: CASQVERDAEAFF. CDR3 nucleotides: TGTGCCAGTCAAGTGGAGCGGGATGCTGAAGCTTTCTTT. The chain uses TRBV2 and TRBJ1-1, with no clear D. Trimming stripped 9 bases from V and 6 bases from J, with 17 bases between. The germline V gene encodes CDR1 SNHLY and CDR2 FYNNEI. The CDR3 runs to 13 residues.